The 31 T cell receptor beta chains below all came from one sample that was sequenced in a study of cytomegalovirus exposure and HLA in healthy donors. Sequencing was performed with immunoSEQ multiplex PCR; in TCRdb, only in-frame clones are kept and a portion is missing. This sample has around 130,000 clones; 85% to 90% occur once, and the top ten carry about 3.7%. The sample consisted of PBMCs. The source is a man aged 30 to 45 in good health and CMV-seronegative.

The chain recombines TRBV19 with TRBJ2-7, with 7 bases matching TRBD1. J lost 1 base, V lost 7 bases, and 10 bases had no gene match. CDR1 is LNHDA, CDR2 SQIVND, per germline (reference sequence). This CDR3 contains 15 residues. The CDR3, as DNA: TGTGCCAGTACTCCCTCCGGGACAGTGTCCTACGAGCAGTACTTC. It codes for CASTPSGTVSYEQYF.

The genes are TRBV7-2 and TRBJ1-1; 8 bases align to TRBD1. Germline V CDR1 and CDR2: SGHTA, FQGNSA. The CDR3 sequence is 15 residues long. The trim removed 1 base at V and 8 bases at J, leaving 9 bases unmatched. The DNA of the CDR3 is TGTGCCAGCAGCTTAGGTGGTCAGGGGGCGCGGGAAGCTTTCTTT. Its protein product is CASSLGGQGAREAFF.

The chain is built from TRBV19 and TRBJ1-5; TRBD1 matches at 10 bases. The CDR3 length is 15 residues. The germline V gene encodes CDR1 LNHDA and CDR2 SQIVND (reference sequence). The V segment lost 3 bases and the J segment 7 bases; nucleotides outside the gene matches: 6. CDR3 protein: CASSIDRGRGQPQHF. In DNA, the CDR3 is TGTGCCAGTAGTATCGACAGGGGGCGAGGGCAGCCCCAGCATTTT. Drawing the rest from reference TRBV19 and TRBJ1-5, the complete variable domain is DGGITQSPKYLFRKEGQNVTLSCEQNLNHDAMYWYRQDPGQGLRLIYYSQIVNDFQKGDIAEGYSVSREKKESFPLTVTSAQKNPTAFYLCASSIDRGRGQPQHFGDGTRLSIL.

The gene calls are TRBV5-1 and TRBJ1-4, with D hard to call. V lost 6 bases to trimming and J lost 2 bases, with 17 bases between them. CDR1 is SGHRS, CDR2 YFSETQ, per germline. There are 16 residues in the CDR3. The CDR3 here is CASTGSNVFTNEKLFF. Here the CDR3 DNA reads TGCGCCAGCACGGGATCGAATGTGTTTACTAATGAAAAACTGTTTTTT. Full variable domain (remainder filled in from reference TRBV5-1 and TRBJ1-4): KAGVTQTPRYLIKTRGQQVTLSCSPISGHRSVSWYQQTPGQGLQFLFEYFSETQRNKGNFPGRFSGRQFSNSRSEMNVSTLELGDSALYLCASTGSNVFTNEKLFFGSGTQLSVL.

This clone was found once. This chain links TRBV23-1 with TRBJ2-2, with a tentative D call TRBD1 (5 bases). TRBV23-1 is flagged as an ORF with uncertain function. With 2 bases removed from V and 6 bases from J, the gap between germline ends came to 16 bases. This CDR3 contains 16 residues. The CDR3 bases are TGCGCCAGCAGTCAAGAGTCGGCAGGGCGAGCCGGGGAGCTGTTTTTT. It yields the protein CASSQESAGRAGELFF.

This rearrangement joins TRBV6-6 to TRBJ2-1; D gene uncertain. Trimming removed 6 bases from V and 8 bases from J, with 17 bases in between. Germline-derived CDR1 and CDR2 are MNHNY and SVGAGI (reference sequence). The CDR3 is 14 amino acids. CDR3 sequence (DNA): TGTGCCAGCAGAACCGGGTTCCGATGGGATGAGCAGTTCTTC. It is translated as CASRTGFRWDEQFF.

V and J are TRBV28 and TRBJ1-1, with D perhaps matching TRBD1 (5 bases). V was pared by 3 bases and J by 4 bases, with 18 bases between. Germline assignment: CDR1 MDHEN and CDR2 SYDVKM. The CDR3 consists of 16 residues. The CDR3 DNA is TGTGCCAGCAGTTTCTCTGGACAAGGGATGGGCACTGAAGCTTTCTTT. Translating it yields CASSFSGQGMGTEAFF.

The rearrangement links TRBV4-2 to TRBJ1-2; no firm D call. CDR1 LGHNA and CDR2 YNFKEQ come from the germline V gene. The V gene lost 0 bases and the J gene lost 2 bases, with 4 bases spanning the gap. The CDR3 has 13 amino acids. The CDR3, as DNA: TGTGCCAGCAGCCAAGACCTAAACTATGGCTACACCTTC. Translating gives CASSQDLNYGYTF.

The CDR3 DNA is TGTGCCAGCCAAAGACAGGGGGGTTATCAGCCCCAGCATTTT. Translation gives CASQRQGGYQPQHF. The chain recombines TRBV6-5 with TRBJ1-5; the match to TRBD1 covers 9 bases. CDR1 is MNHEY and CDR2 is SVGAGI in the germline V gene. The CDR3 has 14 residues. V lost 8 bases to trimming and J lost 5 bases; unmatched junction nucleotides: 7.

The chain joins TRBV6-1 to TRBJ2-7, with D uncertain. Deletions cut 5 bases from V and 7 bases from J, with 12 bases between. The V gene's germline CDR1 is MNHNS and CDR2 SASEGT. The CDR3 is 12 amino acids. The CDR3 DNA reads TGTGCCAGCAGTCAATTATCGGGTGAGCAGTACTTC. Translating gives CASSQLSGEQYF.

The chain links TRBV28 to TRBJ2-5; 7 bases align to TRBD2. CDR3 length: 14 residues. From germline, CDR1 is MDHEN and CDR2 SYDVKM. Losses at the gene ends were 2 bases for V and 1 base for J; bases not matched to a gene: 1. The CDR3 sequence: CASSLGTIQETQYF. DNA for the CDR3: TGTGCCAGCAGTTTAGGGACTATCCAAGAGACCCAGTACTTC.

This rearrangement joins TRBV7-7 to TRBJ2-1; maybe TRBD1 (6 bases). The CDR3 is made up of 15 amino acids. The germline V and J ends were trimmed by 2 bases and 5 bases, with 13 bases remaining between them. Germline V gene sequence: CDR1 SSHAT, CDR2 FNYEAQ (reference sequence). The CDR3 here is CASSLFTGPNNEQFF. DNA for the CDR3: TGTGCCAGCAGCTTATTTACAGGGCCCAACAATGAGCAGTTCTTC.

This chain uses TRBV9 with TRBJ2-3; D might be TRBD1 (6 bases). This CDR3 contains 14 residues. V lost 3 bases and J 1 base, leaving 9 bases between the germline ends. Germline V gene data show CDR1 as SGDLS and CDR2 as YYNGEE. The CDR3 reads CASSEQGRTDTQYF. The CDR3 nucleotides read TGTGCCAGCAGCGAACAGGGACGCACAGATACGCAGTATTTT. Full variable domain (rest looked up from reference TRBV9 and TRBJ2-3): DSGVTQTPKHLITATGQRVTLRCSPRSGDLSVYWYQQSLDQGLQFLIQYYNGEERAKGNILERFSAQQFPDLHSELNLSSLELGDSALYFCASSEQGRTDTQYFGPGTRLTVL.

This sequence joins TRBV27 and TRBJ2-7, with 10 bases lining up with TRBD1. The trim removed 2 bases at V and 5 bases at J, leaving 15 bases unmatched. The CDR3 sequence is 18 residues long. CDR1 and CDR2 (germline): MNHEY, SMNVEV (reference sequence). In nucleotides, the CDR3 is TGTGCCAGCAGTTTACCTAGAGCCAGGGGACAGGGGATCCACGAGCAGTACTTC. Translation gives CASSLPRARGQGIHEQYF.

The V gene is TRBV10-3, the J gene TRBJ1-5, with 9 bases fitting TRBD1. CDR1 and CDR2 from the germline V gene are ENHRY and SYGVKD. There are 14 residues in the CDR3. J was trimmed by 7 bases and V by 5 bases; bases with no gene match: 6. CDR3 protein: CAISPGQGNQPQHF. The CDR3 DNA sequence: TGTGCCATCAGTCCGGGACAGGGTAACCAGCCCCAGCATTTT.

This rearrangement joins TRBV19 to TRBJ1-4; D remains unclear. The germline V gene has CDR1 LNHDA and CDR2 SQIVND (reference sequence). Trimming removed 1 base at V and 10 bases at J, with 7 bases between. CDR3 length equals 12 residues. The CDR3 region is CASSIVRGKLFF. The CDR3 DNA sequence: TGTGCCAGTAGTATAGTCCGGGGAAAACTGTTTTTT.

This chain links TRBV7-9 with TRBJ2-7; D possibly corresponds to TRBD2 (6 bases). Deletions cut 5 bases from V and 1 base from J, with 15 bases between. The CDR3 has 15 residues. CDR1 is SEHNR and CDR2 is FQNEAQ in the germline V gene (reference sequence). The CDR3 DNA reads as TGTGCCAGCAGCCGGAGGGACTTAGAGTCCTACGAGCAGTACTTC. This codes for CASSRRDLESYEQYF. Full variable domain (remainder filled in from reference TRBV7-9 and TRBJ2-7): DTGVSQNPRHKITKRGQNVTFRCDPISEHNRLYWYRQTLGQGPEFLTYFQNEAQLEKSRLLSDRFSAERPKGSFSTLEIQRTEQGDSAMYLCASSRRDLESYEQYFGPGTRLTVT.

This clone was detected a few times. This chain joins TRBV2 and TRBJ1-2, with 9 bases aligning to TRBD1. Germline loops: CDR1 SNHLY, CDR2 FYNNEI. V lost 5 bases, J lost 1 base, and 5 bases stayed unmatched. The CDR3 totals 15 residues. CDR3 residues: CASSSTGGINYGYTF. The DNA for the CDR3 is TGTGCCAGCAGTTCTACAGGGGGCATTAACTATGGCTACACCTTC.

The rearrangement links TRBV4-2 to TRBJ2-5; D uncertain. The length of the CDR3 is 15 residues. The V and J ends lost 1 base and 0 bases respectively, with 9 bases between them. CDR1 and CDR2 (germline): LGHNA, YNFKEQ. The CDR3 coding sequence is TGTGCCAGCAGCCAAGTCCTTTCGTACCAAGAGACCCAGTACTTC. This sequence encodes CASSQVLSYQETQYF.

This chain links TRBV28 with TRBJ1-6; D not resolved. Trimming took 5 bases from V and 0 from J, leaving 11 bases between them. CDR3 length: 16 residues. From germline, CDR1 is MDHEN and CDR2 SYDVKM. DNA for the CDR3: TGTGCCAGCAGTCCCCCGGTGAGCTCCTATAATTCACCCCTCCACTTT. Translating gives CASSPPVSSYNSPLHF.

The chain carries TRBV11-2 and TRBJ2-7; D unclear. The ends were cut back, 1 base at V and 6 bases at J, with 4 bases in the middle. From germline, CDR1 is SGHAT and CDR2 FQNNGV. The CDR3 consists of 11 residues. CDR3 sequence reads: CASSLGLEQYF. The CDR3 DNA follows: TGTGCCAGCAGCTTAGGGCTCGAGCAGTACTTC.

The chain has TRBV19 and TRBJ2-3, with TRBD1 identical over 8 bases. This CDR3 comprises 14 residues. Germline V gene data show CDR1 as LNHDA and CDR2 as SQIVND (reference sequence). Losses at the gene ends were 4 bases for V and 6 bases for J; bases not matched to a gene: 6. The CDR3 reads CASSKGQVPDTQYF. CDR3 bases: TGTGCCAGTAGTAAGGGACAGGTTCCCGATACGCAGTATTTT.

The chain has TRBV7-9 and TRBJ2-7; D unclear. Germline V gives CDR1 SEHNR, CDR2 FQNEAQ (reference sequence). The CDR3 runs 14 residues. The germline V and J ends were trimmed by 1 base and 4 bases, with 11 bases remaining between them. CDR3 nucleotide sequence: TGTGCCAGCAGCTTAGTGGCAGGCCATTACGAGCAGTACTTC. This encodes CASSLVAGHYEQYF.

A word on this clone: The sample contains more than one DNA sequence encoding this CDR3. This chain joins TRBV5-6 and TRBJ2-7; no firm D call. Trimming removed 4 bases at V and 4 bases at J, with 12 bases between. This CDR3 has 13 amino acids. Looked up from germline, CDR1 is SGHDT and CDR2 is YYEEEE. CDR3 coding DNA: TGTGCCAGCAGCCCCCTTACGGGTTACGAGCAGTACTTC. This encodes CASSPLTGYEQYF.

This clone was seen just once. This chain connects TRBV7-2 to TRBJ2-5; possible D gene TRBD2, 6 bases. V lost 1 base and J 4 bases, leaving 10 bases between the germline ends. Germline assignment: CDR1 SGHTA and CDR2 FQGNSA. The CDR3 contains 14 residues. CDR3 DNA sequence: TGTGCCAGCAGCTTAGTCCGGGGAGGAGAGACCCAGTACTTC. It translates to CASSLVRGGETQYF.

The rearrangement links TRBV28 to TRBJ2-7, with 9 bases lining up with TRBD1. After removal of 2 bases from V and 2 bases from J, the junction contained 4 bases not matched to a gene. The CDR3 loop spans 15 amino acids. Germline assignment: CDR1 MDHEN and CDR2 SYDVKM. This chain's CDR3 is CASSLLGQGAYEQYF. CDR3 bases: TGTGCCAGCAGTTTACTGGGACAGGGAGCCTACGAGCAGTACTTC.

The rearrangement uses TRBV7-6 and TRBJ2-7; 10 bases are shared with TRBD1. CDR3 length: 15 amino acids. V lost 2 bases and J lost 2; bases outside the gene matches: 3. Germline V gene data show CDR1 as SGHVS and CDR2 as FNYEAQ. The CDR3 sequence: CASSLTGTGAYEQYF. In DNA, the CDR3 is TGTGCCAGCAGCTTAACCGGGACAGGGGCCTACGAGCAGTACTTC.

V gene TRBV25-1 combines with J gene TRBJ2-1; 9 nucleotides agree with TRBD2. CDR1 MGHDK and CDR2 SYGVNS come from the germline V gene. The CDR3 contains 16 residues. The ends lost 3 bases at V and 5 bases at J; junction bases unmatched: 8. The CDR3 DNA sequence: TGTGCCAGCAGTGATGCCGCTAGCGGGGCTGACAATGAGCAGTTCTTC. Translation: CASSDAASGADNEQFF.

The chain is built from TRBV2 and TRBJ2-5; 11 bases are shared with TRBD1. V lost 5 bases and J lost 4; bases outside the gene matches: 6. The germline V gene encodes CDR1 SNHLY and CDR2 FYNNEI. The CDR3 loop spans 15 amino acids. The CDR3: CASSTDRGLRETQYF. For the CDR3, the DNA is TGTGCCAGCAGTACGGACAGGGGGCTACGAGAGACCCAGTACTTC.

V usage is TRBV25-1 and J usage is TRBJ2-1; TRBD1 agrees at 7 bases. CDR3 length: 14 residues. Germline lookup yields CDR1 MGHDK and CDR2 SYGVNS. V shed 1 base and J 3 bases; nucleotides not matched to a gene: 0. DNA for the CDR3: TGTGCCAGCAGTGAATCAGGGGGCTACAATGAGCAGTTCTTC. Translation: CASSESGGYNEQFF.

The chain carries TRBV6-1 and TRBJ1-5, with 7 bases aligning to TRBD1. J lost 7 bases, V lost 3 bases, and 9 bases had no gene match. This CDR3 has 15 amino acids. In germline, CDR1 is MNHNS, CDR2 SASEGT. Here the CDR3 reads CASSERGPGGQPQHF. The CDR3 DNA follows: TGTGCCAGCAGTGAGCGGGGTCCAGGGGGGCAGCCCCAGCATTTT.